The T cell receptor beta chain described here comes from a study of T cell responses to AZD1222 COVID-19 vaccine. Study results and caveats: At baseline, just 6 or 7 AZD1222 recipients tested seropositive. White British people made up most donors, females outnumbered males, and clonal diversity was possibly underestimated.

The repertoire was sequenced with immunoSEQ multiplex PCR; TCRdb's copy has only in-frame clones and lacks some. The sample has 60,000 to 85,000 clones, around 84% seen once. CDR3 length: 18 residues. Germline CDR1 reads SGHRS; CDR2 reads YFSETQ. V was clipped by 4 bases and J by 0 bases; unmatched bases: 8. About this clone: Its antigen is not known.

The sequencing used peripheral blood, collected on day 0 of AZD1222 vaccination. V and J are TRBV5-1 and TRBJ2-5, with 14 positions matching TRBD2. This TCR came from an adult in good health. This CDR3 reads CASSPRLAGGGYQETQYF. The CDR3 DNA is TGCGCCAGCAGCCCGCGACTAGCGGGGGGGGGTTACCAAGAGACCCAGTACTTC.